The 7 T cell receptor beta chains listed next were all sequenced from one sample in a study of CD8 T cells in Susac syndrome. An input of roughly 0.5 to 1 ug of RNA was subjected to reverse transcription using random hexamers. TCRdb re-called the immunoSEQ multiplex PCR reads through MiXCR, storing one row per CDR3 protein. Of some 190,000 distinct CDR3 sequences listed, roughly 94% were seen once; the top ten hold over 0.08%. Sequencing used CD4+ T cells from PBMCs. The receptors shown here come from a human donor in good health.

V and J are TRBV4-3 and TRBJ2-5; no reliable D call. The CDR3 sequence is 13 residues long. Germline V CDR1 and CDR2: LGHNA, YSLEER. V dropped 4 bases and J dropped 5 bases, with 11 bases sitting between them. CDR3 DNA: TGCGCCAGCAGCCCCGCCGTCTCGGAGACCCAGTACTTC. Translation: CASSPAVSETQYF.

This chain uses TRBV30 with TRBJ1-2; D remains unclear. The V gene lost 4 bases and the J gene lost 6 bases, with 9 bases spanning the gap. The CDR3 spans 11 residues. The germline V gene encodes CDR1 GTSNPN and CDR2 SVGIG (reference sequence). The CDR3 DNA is TGTGCCTGGACCCACGGGAATGGCTACACCTTC. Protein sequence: CAWTHGNGYTF.

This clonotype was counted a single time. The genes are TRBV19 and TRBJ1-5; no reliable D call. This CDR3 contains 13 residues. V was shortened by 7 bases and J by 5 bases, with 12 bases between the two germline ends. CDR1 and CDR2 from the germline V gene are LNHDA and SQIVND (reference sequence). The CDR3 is CASMGGNYQPQHF. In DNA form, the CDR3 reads TGTGCCAGTATGGGAGGGAACTATCAGCCCCAGCATTTT.

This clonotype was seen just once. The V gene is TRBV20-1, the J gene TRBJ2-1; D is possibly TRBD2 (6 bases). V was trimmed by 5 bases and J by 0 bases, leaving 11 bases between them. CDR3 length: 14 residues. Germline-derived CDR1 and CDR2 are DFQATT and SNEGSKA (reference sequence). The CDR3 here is CSADPGLSYNEQFF. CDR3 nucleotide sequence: TGCAGTGCTGACCCGGGACTCTCCTACAATGAGCAGTTCTTC.

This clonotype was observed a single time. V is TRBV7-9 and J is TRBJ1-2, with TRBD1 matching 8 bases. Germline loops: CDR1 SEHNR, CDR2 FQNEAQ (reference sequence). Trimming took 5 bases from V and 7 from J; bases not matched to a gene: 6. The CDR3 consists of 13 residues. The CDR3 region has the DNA TGTGCCAGCAGCGACTGGACAGGGAGTGGCTACACCTTC. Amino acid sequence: CASSDWTGSGYTF.

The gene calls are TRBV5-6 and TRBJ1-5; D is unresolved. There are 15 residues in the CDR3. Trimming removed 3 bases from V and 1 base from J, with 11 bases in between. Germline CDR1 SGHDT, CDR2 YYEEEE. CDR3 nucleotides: TGTGCCAGCAGCTCCCTGAGGAGCAGCAATCAGCCCCAGCATTTT. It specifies CASSSLRSSNQPQHF.

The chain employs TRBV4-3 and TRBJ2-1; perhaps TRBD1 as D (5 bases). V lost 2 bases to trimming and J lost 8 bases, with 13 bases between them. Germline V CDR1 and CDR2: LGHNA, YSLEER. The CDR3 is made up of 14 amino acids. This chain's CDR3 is CASSQSFDRDEQFF. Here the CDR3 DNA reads TGCGCCAGCAGCCAAAGCTTCGACAGAGATGAGCAGTTCTTC.